Below, one T cell receptor (beta chain) is given with its context. From germline, CDR1 is SGHDT and CDR2 YYEEEE. V was clipped by 2 bases and J by 1 base, with 12 bases between them. This CDR3 contains 15 residues. This sample stems from a study of blood T cell repertoires in COVID-19. About the study: Material from acute and convalescent COVID-19 was sourced from the United States, Italy and Spain. T cells, B-cell-depleted T cells, or PBMCs provided the cDNA or gDNA that served as material.

Study processing details: Reference gene primer amplification gave nucleated cell count estimates. Method: immunoSEQ multiplex PCR; TCRdb's copy keeps in-frame clones and lacks some. V and J calls plus clone size are reproduced from that table; the DNA served to infer D and trimming. The data contain about 400,000 clones, around 87% of them seen just once; the ten biggest clones take up 2.5% to 3.5%. Material: peripheral blood. The chain recombines TRBV5-6 with TRBJ2-5; D is perhaps TRBD1 (5 bases). The receptor's source is a human donor in a cohort sampled during active COVID-19. CDR3 sequence reads: CASSLIPGIQETQYF. Here the CDR3 DNA reads TGTGCCAGCAGCTTAATCCCAGGGATCCAAGAGACCCAGTACTTC.